These 32 T cell receptor beta chains originate from one sample sequenced in a study of CD8+CD57+ T cells in acquired aplastic anemia. Both TCR beta VDJ combination and CDR3 sequence profiling were carried out. Genomic DNA was the template for this profiling. TCRdb re-called the reads with MiXCR, one entry per CDR3 protein. The table includes approximately 98,000 distinct CDR3 sequences, roughly 50% detected once. Source material: sorted CD4+, CD8+, or CD8+CD57+ T cells (not recorded which) from PBMCs. These receptors came from a human donor in good health, serving as a control.

This clonotype was seen more than once but under ten times. The chain joins TRBV3-1 to TRBJ1-2; D ambiguous. Deletions cut 6 bases from V and 1 base from J, with 15 bases between. Germline V lookup: CDR1 LGHDT, CDR2 YNNKEL (reference sequence). CDR3 length: 15 residues. The CDR3 protein is CASRQLGVINYGYTF. The CDR3, as DNA: TGTGCCAGCAGACAACTTGGGGTAATTAACTATGGCTACACCTTC.

The chain links TRBV24-1 to TRBJ2-5; 7 bases map to TRBD1. V dropped 2 bases and J dropped 2; count of bases not matched to a gene: 4. The CDR3 sequence is 15 residues long. The germline V gene encodes CDR1 KGHDR and CDR2 SFDVKD. CDR3 DNA: TGTGCCACCAGTGATTCGAGGGGGCTACAAGAGACCCAGTACTTC. Its translation: CATSDSRGLQETQYF.

The chain recombines TRBV7-9 with TRBJ2-3; D is possibly TRBD1 (5 bases). The CDR3 loop spans 13 amino acids. Per the germline V gene, CDR1 is SEHNR and CDR2 is FQNEAQ (reference sequence). Trimming shortened V by 1 base and J by 5 bases, and 7 bases separated the two germline ends. The CDR3 loop is CASSLEGKDTQYF. In nucleotides, the CDR3 is TGTGCCAGCAGCTTAGAGGGGAAAGATACGCAGTATTTT. Drawing the rest from reference TRBV7-9 and TRBJ2-3, the complete variable domain is DTGVSQNPRHKITKRGQNVTFRCDPISEHNRLYWYRQTLGQGPEFLTYFQNEAQLEKSRLLSDRFSAERPKGSFSTLEIQRTEQGDSAMYLCASSLEGKDTQYFGPGTRLTVL.

This sequence joins TRBV11-1 and TRBJ1-3; weak D call: TRBD1 (6 bases). V gave up 5 bases and J gave up 4 bases, with 18 bases separating them. CDR1 SGHAT and CDR2 FQDESV come from the germline V gene (reference sequence). The length of the CDR3 is 16 residues. CDR3 DNA: TGTGCCAGCAGCACCCTCTGGACAGAAACAGGAAACACCATATATTTT. It specifies CASSTLWTETGNTIYF.

This clonotype was observed once. This chain links TRBV14 with TRBJ2-3, with 13 nucleotides matching TRBD2. The CDR3 is 15 amino acids. Germline CDR1 and CDR2: SGHDN and FVKESK. After removal of 3 bases from V and 3 bases from J, the junction contained 0 bases not matched to a gene. This CDR3 is CASSQTSGGTDTQYF. The DNA of the CDR3 is TGTGCCAGCAGCCAGACTAGCGGGGGGACAGATACGCAGTATTTT.

This clonotype appeared a few times. V and J are TRBV15 and TRBJ2-7, with D perhaps matching TRBD1 (6 bases). CDR1 and CDR2 from the germline V gene are LNHNV and YYDKDF (reference sequence). V lost 0 bases and J 3 bases, leaving 12 bases between the germline ends. The CDR3 spans 15 residues. The CDR3: CATSRDPQGLYEQYF. In nucleotides, the CDR3 is TGTGCCACCAGCAGAGATCCTCAGGGGCTCTACGAGCAGTACTTC.

The table lists this clonotype with many counts. The chain links TRBV10-3 to TRBJ1-2; D is unclear. Trimming removed 4 bases at V and 5 bases at J, with 14 bases between. CDR1 is ENHRY, CDR2 SYGVKD, per germline. This CDR3 comprises 14 residues. The DNA for the CDR3 is TGTGCCATCAGTGCGGGTGGGAATTTTTATGGCTACACCTTC. It encodes CAISAGGNFYGYTF.

This clonotype has more than one count but fewer than ten. The chain couples TRBV7-2 to TRBJ2-7, with TRBD2 matching 9 bases. After removal of 1 base from V and 3 bases from J, the junction contained 4 bases not matched to a gene. In germline, CDR1 is SGHTA, CDR2 FQGNSA. CDR3 length: 15 residues. The CDR3 region has the DNA TGTGCCAGCAGCTTAGGTAGCGGGGGTTTCTACGAGCAGTACTTC. This codes for CASSLGSGGFYEQYF.

In regard to this clonotype: A single base separates this from a much larger clone, so it may be a read error. The chain links TRBV12-3 or TRBV12-4 to TRBJ1-2; D not resolved. The length of the CDR3 is 14 residues. Trimming took 4 bases from V and 3 from J, leaving 12 bases between them. CDR3 sequence (DNA): TGTGCCAGCAGTTCGGGTCTTAACCACTATGGCTACACCTTC. Residues: CASSSGLNHYGYTF.

Remarks on this clonotype: A much larger clone lies a single base off, so this may be a read error. The final CDR3 position lacks the conserved phenylalanine or tryptophan, pointing to a likely read error. The rearrangement uses TRBV5-4 and TRBJ1-1; D is unresolved. V was trimmed by 0 bases and J by 6 bases, leaving 9 bases between them. The CDR3 length is 13 residues. Germline CDR1 reads SGHNT; CDR2 reads YYREEE (reference sequence). CDR3 coding DNA: TGTGCCAGCAGCTTGGGGGGTGGACCTGAAGCTTTCCTT. Amino acids: CASSLGGGPEAFL.

This clonotype was counted between two and nine times. This chain connects TRBV25-1 to TRBJ2-1; D may match TRBD1 or TRBD2 (6 bases each). CDR3 length: 14 amino acids. The V and J ends lost 4 bases and 0 bases respectively, with 7 bases between them. From germline, CDR1 is MGHDK and CDR2 SYGVNS. CDR3 coding DNA: TGTGCCAGCAGTGGGGGGGCCTCCTACAATGAGCAGTTCTTC. Residues: CASSGGASYNEQFF.

V is TRBV20-1 and J is TRBJ2-5; either TRBD1 or TRBD2 may supply D (6 bases each). CDR1 and CDR2 (germline): DFQATT, SNEGSKA (reference sequence). The CDR3 spans 13 residues. Trimming removed 0 bases from V and 4 bases from J, with 9 bases in between. The CDR3 bases are TGCAGTGCTAGAGATTGGGGGGCAGAGACCCAGTACTTC. Protein: CSARDWGAETQYF.

The chain links TRBV5-4 to TRBJ1-2; 7 positions agree with TRBD1. This CDR3 contains 14 residues. Trimming took 0 bases from V and 6 from J; bases not matched to a gene: 5. Germline CDR1 SGHNT, CDR2 YYREEE (reference sequence). The CDR3 bases are TGTGCCAGCAGCTTGGCTGACAGGGCAGATGGCTACACCTTC. This sequence encodes CASSLADRADGYTF. The variable domain in full, completed from reference TRBV5-4 and TRBJ1-2, reads ETGVTQSPTHLIKTRGQQVTLRCSSQSGHNTVSWYQQALGQGPQFIFQYYREEENGRGNFPPRFSGLQFPNYSSELNVNALELDDSALYLCASSLADRADGYTFGSGTRLTVV.

The chain is built from TRBV19 and TRBJ2-7; D possibly uses TRBD1 or TRBD2 (5 bases each). The CDR3 covers 14 residues. V was shortened by 6 bases and J by 0 bases, with 12 bases between the two germline ends. Germline values: CDR1 LNHDA, CDR2 SQIVND (reference sequence). CDR3 residues: CASRNRDLSYEQYF. The CDR3 DNA follows: TGTGCCAGTAGGAACCGGGACCTCTCCTACGAGCAGTACTTC.

A few counts support this clonotype. DNA of the CDR3: TGTGCCACCAGCAGGAGGACAGCAGACTATGGCTACACCTTC. This codes for CATSRRTADYGYTF. The chain employs TRBV15 and TRBJ1-2; D possibly corresponds to TRBD1 (6 bases). The germline V gene has CDR1 LNHNV and CDR2 YYDKDF (reference sequence). The CDR3 spans 14 residues. The V end lost 3 bases, the J end lost 3 bases, and 11 bases lay between the germline ends.

The chain uses TRBV7-3 and TRBJ2-5; D is uncertain. Per germline, CDR1 SGHTA and CDR2 FQGTGA. The CDR3 spans 13 residues. Trimming removed 3 bases at V and 5 bases at J, with 10 bases between. Here the CDR3 reads CASSFSVPETQYF. The CDR3 nucleotides read TGTGCCAGCAGCTTTTCGGTCCCGGAGACCCAGTACTTC.

This clonotype occurred many times. An end of the junction does not agree with germline; a read error may underlie this. The chain couples TRBV10-3 to TRBJ1-5; possible D gene TRBD1, 5 bases. CDR3 length: 15 residues. Germline lookup yields CDR1 ENHRY and CDR2 SYGVKD. In DNA form, the CDR3 reads TGTGCCAGCAGTGAGAGAGGGGAGGAATATCAGCCCCAGCATTTT. Amino acids: CASSERGEEYQPQHF.

This rearrangement joins TRBV20-1 to TRBJ2-7, with 7 bases aligning to TRBD1. This CDR3 spans 13 amino acids. Germline assignment: CDR1 DFQATT and CDR2 SNEGSKA (reference sequence). Trimming at V came to 0 bases and at J to 5 bases, leaving 4 bases not matched to a gene. CDR3 nucleotides: TGCAGTGCTAGAGACAGGGGGACCCACGAGCAGTACTTC. Its translation: CSARDRGTHEQYF.

This clonotype was picked up a small number of times. At one end, the junction sequence differs from germline, possibly due to a read error. CDR3 in amino acids: CASSPSRSYEQHF. In nucleotides, the CDR3 is TGTGCCAGCAGCCCCTCCCGCTCCTACGAGCAGCACTTC. V gene TRBV9 combines with J gene TRBJ2-7, with no clear D. Germline assignment: CDR1 SGDLS and CDR2 YYNGEE. The CDR3 runs 13 residues.

This clonotype occurred a few times. The chain combines TRBV27 with TRBJ2-6; D unresolved. Germline CDR1 and CDR2: MNHEY and SMNVEV (reference sequence). Trimming took 7 bases from V and 4 from J, leaving 11 bases between them. The CDR3 is made up of 14 amino acids. This CDR3 reads CASKAHLGANVLTF. The CDR3 DNA sequence: TGTGCCAGCAAAGCGCATCTCGGGGCCAACGTCCTGACTTTC.

This clonotype was observed a handful of times. This chain links TRBV7-9 with TRBJ1-3; D is undetermined. CDR1 SEHNR and CDR2 FQNEAQ come from the germline V gene (reference sequence). This CDR3 comprises 12 residues. Trimming left V 6 bases short and J 4 bases short, with 7 bases between. In DNA, the CDR3 is TGTGCCAGCAGGCTCCCGGGAAACACCATATATTTT. It is translated as CASRLPGNTIYF.

This clonotype was observed a few times. The V gene is TRBV7-2, the J gene TRBJ2-7; D is unresolved. V was shortened by 5 bases and J by 4 bases, with 12 bases between the two germline ends. The germline gives CDR1 SGHTA, CDR2 FQGNSA. CDR3 length: 13 residues. The CDR3 DNA reads TGTGCCAGCAGCGTCTCATACAGTTACGAGCAGTACTTC. It translates to CASSVSYSYEQYF.

V is TRBV2 and J is TRBJ1-6; possible D gene TRBD1, 6 bases. The V and J ends lost 6 bases and 6 bases respectively, with 12 bases between them. Germline V gene data show CDR1 as SNHLY and CDR2 as FYNNEI. The length of the CDR3 is 14 residues. CDR3 residues: CASSDGRGNSPLHF. CDR3 DNA sequence: TGTGCCAGCAGCGACGGCAGGGGTAATTCACCCCTCCACTTT. The full variable domain, with the rest looked up from reference TRBV2 and TRBJ1-6, is EPEVTQTPSHQVTQMGQEVILRCVPISNHLYFYWYRQILGQKVEFLVSFYNNEISEKSEIFDDQFSVERPDGSNFTLKIRSTKLEDSAMYFCASSDGRGNSPLHFGNGTRLTVT.

This sequence joins TRBV11-3 and TRBJ1-6, with D tentatively TRBD1 (6 bases). CDR1 is SGHNT, CDR2 YENEEA, per germline. The CDR3 runs to 14 residues. Trimming took off 5 bases at V and 10 bases at J, with 15 bases between the two ends. The CDR3, as DNA: TGTGCCAGCAGCCAAGATAACAGGGAATCACCCCTCCACTTT. Protein sequence: CASSQDNRESPLHF.

Worth noting for this clonotype: Mismatch with germline at one junction end may stem from a read error. This chain uses TRBV27 with TRBJ1-2; maybe TRBD1 (5 bases). From germline, CDR1 is MNHEY and CDR2 SMNVEV (reference sequence). The CDR3 extends over 13 amino acids. In DNA form, the CDR3 reads TGTGCCAGCAGTCCGAGACAGAAATATGGCTTCACCTTC. Translation: CASSPRQKYGFTF.

The chain uses TRBV5-6 and TRBJ2-7; no firm D call. V lost 0 bases and J 4 bases, leaving 11 bases between the germline ends. The CDR3 has 14 amino acids. Germline CDR1 SGHDT, CDR2 YYEEEE. The CDR3 DNA reads TGTGCCAGCAGCTTGGTCGGCCCCTCTTACGAGCAGTACTTC. It specifies CASSLVGPSYEQYF.

The V gene is TRBV4-3, the J gene TRBJ1-2; the D gene is possibly TRBD1 (5 bases). Germline V gene lookup returns CDR1 LGHNA and CDR2 YSLEER. V lost 4 bases to trimming and J lost 14 bases, with 14 bases between them. The CDR3 sequence is 11 residues long. The CDR3 DNA sequence: TGCGCCAGCAGCCGAGAGGGGTTGGAGACCTTC. Translated: CASSREGLETF.

CDR3 protein: CASSPILDTSDTQYF. CDR3 nucleotide sequence: TGTGCCAGCAGCCCGATACTAGATACCTCAGATACGCAGTATTTT. The chain employs TRBV11-2 and TRBJ2-3; D perhaps matches TRBD2 (5 bases). CDR3 size: 15 residues. Germline V gives CDR1 SGHAT, CDR2 FQNNGV. The V and J ends lost 5 bases and 4 bases respectively, with 16 bases between them.

V is TRBV12-3 or TRBV12-4 and J is TRBJ1-2; 7 bases line up with TRBD1. The CDR3 runs to 15 residues. V lost 4 bases and J lost 2; bases outside the gene matches: 7. CDR3 in amino acids: CASSSTDRVNYGYTF. CDR3 nucleotide sequence: TGTGCCAGCAGTTCGACCGACAGGGTAAACTATGGCTACACCTTC.

V usage is TRBV29-1 and J usage is TRBJ1-1; D gene ambiguous. The CDR3 covers 10 residues. V shed 7 bases and J shed 6 bases, with 9 bases lying between them. Germline CDR1 is SQVTM and CDR2 is ANQGSEA. The CDR3 DNA reads as TGCAGCGCGGTCGGGGCTGAAGCTTTCTTT. Protein sequence: CSAVGAEAFF.

This clonotype was detected ten times or more. The rearrangement uses TRBV4-3 and TRBJ2-7; TRBD2 matches 10 bases. Germline-derived CDR1 and CDR2 are LGHNA and YSLEER. V dropped 1 base and J dropped 3; count of bases not matched to a gene: 6. CDR3 length equals 16 residues. Here the CDR3 reads CASSQAKASGGYEQYF. The CDR3 DNA is TGCGCCAGCAGCCAAGCAAAGGCTAGCGGGGGCTACGAGCAGTACTTC.

This clonotype was recorded many times. The chain carries TRBV15 and TRBJ2-4, with TRBD2 as a possible D gene (7 bases). CDR1 LNHNV and CDR2 YYDKDF come from the germline V gene (reference sequence). This CDR3 has 15 amino acids. The V end lost 2 bases, the J end lost 5 bases, and 13 bases lay between the germline ends. This chain's CDR3 is CATSRSRGAENIQYF. CDR3 coding DNA: TGTGCCACCAGCAGATCTCGGGGGGCTGAAAACATTCAGTACTTC.